The rows below give T cell receptor beta chains drawn from one sample of a study of cytomegalovirus exposure and HLA in healthy donors. Clones were sequenced by immunoSEQ multiplex PCR, and TCRdb holds only the in-frame ones, with some missing. This sample yields some 150,000 clones, of which about 94% are seen a single time; 1.5% to 2% belongs to the top ten. Source material: PBMCs. The receptors were sampled from a man aged 18 to 35 in good health and CMV-seropositive. CDR3s leave out the opening cysteine and the closing phenylalanine or tryptophan.

j_call,cdr3_length,v_call,cdr3_aa
TRBJ2-5,13,TRBV4-1,ASSPVALAGETQY
TRBJ2-1,13,TRBV28,ASIIREGRYNEQF
TRBJ2-2,14,TRBV10-1,ASSESTGLNTGELF
TRBJ2-3,14,TRBV28,ASSPYTGMDTDTQY
TRBJ2-3,13,TRBV2,ASIPLTSGRDTQY
TRBJ2-6,12,TRBV25-1,ASLGASGANVLT
TRBJ1-4,12,TRBV13,ASSLGGRGEKLF
TRBJ2-1,11,TRBV7-2,ASGPGTGPLQF
TRBJ2-3,14,TRBV7-8,ASSSTSGSRTDTQY
TRBJ2-7,12,TRBV27,ASSAGFGSYEQY
TRBJ2-6,14,TRBV10-3,ASESRQGAGANVLT
TRBJ2-4,12,TRBV6-1,ASSVRDRGDIQY
TRBJ2-2,13,TRBV28,ASSKGTRENGELF
TRBJ1-4,11,TRBV6-5,ASRQGYNEKLF
TRBJ2-7,13,TRBV27,ASSLGLAGPYEQY
TRBJ2-1,13,TRBV5-6,ASSPTPSSYNEQF
TRBJ1-1,16,TRBV25-1,ASSEFFLPGGMDTEAF
TRBJ1-1,13,TRBV2,ASSDGDRGNTEAF
TRBJ2-7,13,TRBV5-1,ASSPADRGQYEQY
TRBJ2-7,16,TRBV11-2,ASSLVVGYSGRPYEQY
TRBJ2-2,13,TRBV11-2,ASSPGTVITGELF
TRBJ2-7,13,TRBV23-1,ASTEQLPGSYEQY
TRBJ2-7,12,TRBV11-1,ASSLQYASYEQY
TRBJ1-5,15,TRBV28,ASSTSDRGTFSQPQH
TRBJ2-1,14,TRBV7-9,ASSSTSGSSYNEQF
TRBJ2-5,13,TRBV29-1,SVEATERTWETQY
TRBJ1-3,14,TRBV4-1,ASSQARTAPWDTIY
TRBJ2-7,12,TRBV18,ASSPMDSSYEQY
TRBJ2-7,12,TRBV29-1,SVEETGATYEQY